The source of this T cell receptor beta chain is a study of CD8 T cells in Susac syndrome. Study summary: Among the Susac syndrome patients who underwent sequencing, roughly six had clinically active disease, while about eight of them were in remission. Study-level results: Individuals included in the TCR sequencing and HLA analysis were acknowledged by the study to be relatively few in number. The CD4+ T cell repertoires from Susac syndrome exhibited no clonal expansion.

On this clonotype itself: What it recognizes is unknown.

An input of about 0.5 to 1 ug of RNA was subjected to reverse transcription using random hexamers. A multiplex approach, immunoSEQ multiplex PCR, amplified TCR beta CDR3 across 54 Vbeta and 13 Jbeta. From the immunoSEQ multiplex PCR reads, TCRdb called clonotypes with MiXCR, one entry per CDR3 protein. The sample includes about 71,000 distinct CDR3 sequences, 85% to 95% seen only once; the top ten take around 0.15%. This TCR was sampled from a human donor with Susac syndrome. The sequencing sample was made of CD4+ T cells from PBMCs.

The CDR3 protein is CASSEEVQAGNQPQHF. In DNA form, the CDR3 reads TGTGCCAGCAGTGAAGAGGTGCAGGCGGGGAATCAGCCCCAGCATTTT. The chain joins TRBV2 to TRBJ1-5; D unclear. Germline V gene data show CDR1 as SNHLY and CDR2 as FYNNEI. Trimming removed 1 base at V and 4 bases at J, with 14 bases between. This CDR3 comprises 16 residues.